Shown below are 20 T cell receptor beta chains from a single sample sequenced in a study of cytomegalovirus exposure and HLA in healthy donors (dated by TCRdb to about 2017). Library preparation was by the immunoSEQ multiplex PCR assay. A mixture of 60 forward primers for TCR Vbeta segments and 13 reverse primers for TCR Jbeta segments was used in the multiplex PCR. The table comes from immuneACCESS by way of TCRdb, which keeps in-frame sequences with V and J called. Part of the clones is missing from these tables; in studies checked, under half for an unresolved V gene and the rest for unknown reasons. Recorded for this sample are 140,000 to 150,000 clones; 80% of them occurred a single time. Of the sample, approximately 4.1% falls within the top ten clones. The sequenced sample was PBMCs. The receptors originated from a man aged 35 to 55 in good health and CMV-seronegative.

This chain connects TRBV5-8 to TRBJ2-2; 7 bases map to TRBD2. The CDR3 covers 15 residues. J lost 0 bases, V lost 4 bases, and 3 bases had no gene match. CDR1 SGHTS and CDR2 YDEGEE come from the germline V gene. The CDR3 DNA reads TGTGCCAGCAGCAAAGCGGGGCCGAACACCGGGGAGCTGTTTTTT. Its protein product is CASSKAGPNTGELFF.

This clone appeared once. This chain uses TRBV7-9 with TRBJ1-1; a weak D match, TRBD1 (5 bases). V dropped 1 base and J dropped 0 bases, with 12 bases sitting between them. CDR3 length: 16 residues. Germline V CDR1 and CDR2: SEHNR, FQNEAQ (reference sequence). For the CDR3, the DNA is TGTGCCAGCAGCTTAGGCTACGGGGGAATGAACACTGAAGCTTTCTTT. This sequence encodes CASSLGYGGMNTEAFF.

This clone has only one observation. CDR3 in DNA: TGTGCCAGCAGTTTGACAGGGGGCTCGAGGGAGCAGTACTTC. Residues: CASSLTGGSREQYF. The rearrangement links TRBV27 to TRBJ2-7, with TRBD1 identical over 10 bases. The V gene's germline CDR1 is MNHEY and CDR2 SMNVEV (reference sequence). This CDR3 has 14 residues. V was pared by 3 bases and J by 7 bases, with 6 bases of the junction left unmatched.

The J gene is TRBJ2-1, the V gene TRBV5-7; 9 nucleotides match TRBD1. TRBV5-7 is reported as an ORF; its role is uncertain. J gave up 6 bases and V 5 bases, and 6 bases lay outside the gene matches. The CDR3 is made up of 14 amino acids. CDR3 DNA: TGTGCCAGCAGAGGGACAGGGTTTACCAATGAGCAGTTCTTC. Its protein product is CASRGTGFTNEQFF.

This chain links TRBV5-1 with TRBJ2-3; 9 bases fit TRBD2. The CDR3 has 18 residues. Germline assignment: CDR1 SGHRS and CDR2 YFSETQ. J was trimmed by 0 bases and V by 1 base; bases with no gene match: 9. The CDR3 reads CASSLFLAGPGSTDTQYF. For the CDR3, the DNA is TGCGCCAGCAGCTTGTTCCTAGCGGGGCCGGGCAGCACAGATACGCAGTATTTT.

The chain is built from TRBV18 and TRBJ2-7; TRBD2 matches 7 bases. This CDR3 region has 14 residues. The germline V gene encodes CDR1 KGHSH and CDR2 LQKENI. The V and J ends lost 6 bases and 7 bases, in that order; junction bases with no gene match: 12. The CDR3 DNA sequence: TGTGCCAGCTCGTCGAGCTCGCGGGGGTTGGAGCAGTACTTC. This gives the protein CASSSSSRGLEQYF.

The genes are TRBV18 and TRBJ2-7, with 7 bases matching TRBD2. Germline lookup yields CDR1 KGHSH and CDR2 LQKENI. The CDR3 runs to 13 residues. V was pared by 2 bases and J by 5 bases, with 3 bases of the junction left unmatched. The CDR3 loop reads CASSPGRGHEQYF. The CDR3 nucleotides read TGTGCCAGCTCACCAGGGAGGGGCCACGAGCAGTACTTC.

The CDR3 here is CASSVTSGQGAEQYF. For the CDR3, the DNA is TGTGCCAGCAGCGTGACCTCGGGACAGGGGGCCGAGCAGTACTTC. The chain employs TRBV9 and TRBJ2-7; TRBD1 aligns across 12 bases. V was pared by 2 bases and J by 6 bases, with 6 bases of the junction left unmatched. The CDR3 spans 15 residues. Germline CDR1 SGDLS, CDR2 YYNGEE. Combining the CDR3 with reference TRBV9 and TRBJ2-7 gives the whole variable domain DSGVTQTPKHLITATGQRVTLRCSPRSGDLSVYWYQQSLDQGLQFLIQYYNGEERAKGNILERFSAQQFPDLHSELNLSSLELGDSALYFCASSVTSGQGAEQYFGPGTRLTVT.

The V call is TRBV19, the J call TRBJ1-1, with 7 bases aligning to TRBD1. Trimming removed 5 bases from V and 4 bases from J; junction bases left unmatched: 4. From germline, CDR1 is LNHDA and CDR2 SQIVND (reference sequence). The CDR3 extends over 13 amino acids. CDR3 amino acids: CASSDQGVTEAFF. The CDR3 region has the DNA TGTGCCAGTAGTGATCAGGGGGTCACTGAAGCTTTCTTT.

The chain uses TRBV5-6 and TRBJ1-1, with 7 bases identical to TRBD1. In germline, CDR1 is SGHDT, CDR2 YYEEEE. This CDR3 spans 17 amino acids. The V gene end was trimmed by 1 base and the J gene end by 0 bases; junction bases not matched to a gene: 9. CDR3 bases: TGTGCCAGCAGCTTGCAACAGGGGCCCGCTCTGAACACTGAAGCTTTCTTT. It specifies CASSLQQGPALNTEAFF. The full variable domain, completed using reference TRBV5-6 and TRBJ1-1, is DAGVTQSPTHLIKTRGQQVTLRCSPKSGHDTVSWYQQALGQGPQFIFQYYEEEERQRGNFPDRFSGHQFPNYSSELNVNALLLGDSALYLCASSLQQGPALNTEAFFGQGTRLTVV.

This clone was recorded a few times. Here the CDR3 reads CASSPTRISGANVLTF. Here the CDR3 DNA reads TGTGCCAGTAGCCCCACACGAATCTCTGGGGCCAACGTCCTGACTTTC. The rearrangement joins TRBV19 to TRBJ2-6; no reliable D call. Germline-derived CDR1 and CDR2 are LNHDA and SQIVND (reference sequence). With 6 bases removed from V and 0 bases from J, the gap between germline ends came to 12 bases. This CDR3 has 16 amino acids. The variable domain in full, with the rest retrieved from reference TRBV19 and TRBJ2-6, is DGGITQSPKYLFRKEGQNVTLSCEQNLNHDAMYWYRQDPGQGLRLIYYSQIVNDFQKGDIAEGYSVSREKKESFPLTVTSAQKNPTAFYLCASSPTRISGANVLTFGAGSRLTVL.

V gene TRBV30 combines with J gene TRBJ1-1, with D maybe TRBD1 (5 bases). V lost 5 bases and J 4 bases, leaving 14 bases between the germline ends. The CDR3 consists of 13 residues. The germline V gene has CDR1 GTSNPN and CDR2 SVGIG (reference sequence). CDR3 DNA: TGTGCCTGGGCTCCAGGGCGGACCACTGAAGCTTTCTTT. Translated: CAWAPGRTTEAFF.

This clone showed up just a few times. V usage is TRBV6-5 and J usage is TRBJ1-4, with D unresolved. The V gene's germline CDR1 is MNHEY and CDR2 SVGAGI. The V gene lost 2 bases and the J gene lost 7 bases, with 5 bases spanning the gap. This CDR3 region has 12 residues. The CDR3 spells CASSYNGEKLFF. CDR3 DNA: TGTGCCAGCAGTTACAACGGTGAAAAACTGTTTTTT.

CDR3 sequence (DNA): TGCGCCAGCAGCCCCGGAGGTGCTGGGGCCAACGTCCTGACTTTC. Encoded protein: CASSPGGAGANVLTF. The chain employs TRBV4-1 and TRBJ2-6, with TRBD2 as a possible D gene (5 bases). Trimming cost V 4 bases and J 2 bases, with 9 bases left between them. Looked up from germline, CDR1 is MGHRA and CDR2 is YSYEKL. This CDR3 spans 15 amino acids.

The CDR3 DNA reads as TGTGCCAGCAGGACAGCTGTTGAAGCTTTCTTT. It encodes CASRTAVEAFF. The chain uses TRBV6-1 and TRBJ1-1, with D possibly being TRBD1 (5 bases). This CDR3 has 11 residues. Trimming removed 6 bases from V and 7 bases from J, with 9 bases in between. In germline, CDR1 is MNHNS, CDR2 SASEGT.

This chain's CDR3 is CASSSGQAGAYEQYF. DNA of the CDR3: TGTGCCAGCAGCTCTGGACAGGCGGGCGCCTACGAGCAGTACTTC. This chain uses TRBV7-8 with TRBJ2-5; 7 nucleotides match TRBD1. The DNA end favors TRBJ2-7, so the J call may be wrong. Germline V CDR1 and CDR2: SGHVS, FQNEAQ. CDR3 length equals 15 residues.

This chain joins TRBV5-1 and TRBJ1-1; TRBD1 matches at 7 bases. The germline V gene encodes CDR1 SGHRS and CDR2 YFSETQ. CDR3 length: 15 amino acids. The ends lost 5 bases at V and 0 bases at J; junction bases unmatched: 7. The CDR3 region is CASSPQGPMNTEAFF. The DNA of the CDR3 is TGCGCCAGCAGTCCACAGGGGCCCATGAACACTGAAGCTTTCTTT.

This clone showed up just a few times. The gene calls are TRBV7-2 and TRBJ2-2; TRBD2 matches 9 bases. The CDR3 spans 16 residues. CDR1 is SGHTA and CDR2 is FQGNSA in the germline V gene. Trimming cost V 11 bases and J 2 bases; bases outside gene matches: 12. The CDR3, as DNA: TGTGCCGGGCGGGGGGGGGCCCTACTTAACACCGGGGAGCTGTTTTTT. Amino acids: CAGRGGALLNTGELFF.

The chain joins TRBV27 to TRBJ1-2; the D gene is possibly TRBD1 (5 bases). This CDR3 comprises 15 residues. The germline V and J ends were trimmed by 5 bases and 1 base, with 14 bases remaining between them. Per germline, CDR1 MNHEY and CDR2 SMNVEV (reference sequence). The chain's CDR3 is CASSPQGYGNYGYTF. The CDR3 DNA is TGTGCCAGCAGTCCCCAGGGCTACGGTAACTATGGCTACACCTTC.

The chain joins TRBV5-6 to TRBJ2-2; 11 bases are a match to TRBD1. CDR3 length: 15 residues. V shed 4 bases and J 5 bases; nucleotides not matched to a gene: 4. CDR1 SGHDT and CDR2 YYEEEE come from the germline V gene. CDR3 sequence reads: CASSVGTGGTGELFF. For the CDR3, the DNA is TGTGCCAGCAGCGTCGGGACAGGGGGAACCGGGGAGCTGTTTTTT.